Detailed here is one TCR beta chain. The entry originates in a study of cytomegalovirus exposure and HLA in healthy donors. With 60 Vbeta and 13 Jbeta primers, the PCR was carried out. The protocol was immunoSEQ multiplex PCR, while the TCRdb copy is restricted to in-frame clones and leaves out a portion. The table shows fewer than 200,000 clones, with roughly 68% occurring only once. The V gene's germline CDR1 is SNHLY and CDR2 FYNNEI. V dropped 4 bases and J dropped 4; count of bases not matched to a gene: 6. This CDR3 has 14 amino acids. The sequencing sample was made of PBMCs. This TCR derives from a woman between 25 and 40 years old in good health and CMV-seronegative. The rearrangement joins TRBV2 to TRBJ1-1, with TRBD1 matching over 7 bases. The CDR3 here is CASSGSTGVTEAFF. The DNA for the CDR3 is TGTGCCAGCAGTGGAAGTACAGGGGTCACTGAAGCTTTCTTT. The variable domain in full, with the rest retrieved from reference TRBV2 and TRBJ1-1, is EPEVTQTPSHQVTQMGQEVILRCVPISNHLYFYWYRQILGQKVEFLVSFYNNEISEKSEIFDDQFSVERPDGSNFTLKIRSTKLEDSAMYFCASSGSTGVTEAFFGQGTRLTVV.